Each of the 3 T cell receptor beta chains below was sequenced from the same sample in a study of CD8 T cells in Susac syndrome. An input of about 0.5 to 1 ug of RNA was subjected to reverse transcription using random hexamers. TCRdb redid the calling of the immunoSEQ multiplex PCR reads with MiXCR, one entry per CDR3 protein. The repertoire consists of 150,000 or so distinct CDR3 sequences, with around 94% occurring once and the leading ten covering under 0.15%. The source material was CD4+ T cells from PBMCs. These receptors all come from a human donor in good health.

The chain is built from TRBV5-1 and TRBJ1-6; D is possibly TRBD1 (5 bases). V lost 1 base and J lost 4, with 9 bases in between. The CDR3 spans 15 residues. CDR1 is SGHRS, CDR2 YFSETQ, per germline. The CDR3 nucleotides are TGCGCCAGCAGCTTGAGACAGTCTTATAATTCACCCCTCCACTTT. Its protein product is CASSLRQSYNSPLHF. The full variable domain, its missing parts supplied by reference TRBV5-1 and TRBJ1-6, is KAGVTQTPRYLIKTRGQQVTLSCSPISGHRSVSWYQQTPGQGLQFLFEYFSETQRNKGNFPGRFSGRQFSNSRSEMNVSTLELGDSALYLCASSLRQSYNSPLHFGNGTRLTVT.

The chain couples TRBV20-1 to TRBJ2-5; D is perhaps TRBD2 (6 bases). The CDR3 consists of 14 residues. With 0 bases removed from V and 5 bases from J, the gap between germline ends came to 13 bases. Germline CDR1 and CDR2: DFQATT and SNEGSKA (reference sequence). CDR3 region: CSARDGGAGETQYF. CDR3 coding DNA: TGCAGTGCTAGAGATGGAGGGGCGGGTGAGACCCAGTACTTC.

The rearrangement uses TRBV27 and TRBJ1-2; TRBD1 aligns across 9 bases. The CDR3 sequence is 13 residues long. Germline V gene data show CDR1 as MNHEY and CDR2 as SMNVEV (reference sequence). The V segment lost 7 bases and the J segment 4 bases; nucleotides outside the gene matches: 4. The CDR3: CASTGTGTYGYTF. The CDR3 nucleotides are TGTGCCAGCACCGGGACAGGGACCTATGGCTACACCTTC.